The 3 T cell receptor beta chains listed next were all sequenced from one sample in a study of blood T cell repertoires in COVID-19 (dated by TCRdb to the early 2020s). Receptor libraries were prepared by the immunoSEQ multiplex PCR assay. TCRdb stores this immuneACCESS table with in-frame sequences only. Part of the clones is absent; in the studies checked, under half of the shortfall reflects unresolved V genes, and no reason is known for the rest. This sample holds 250,000 to 300,000 clones; approximately 91% were observed only once. The ten largest clones represent about 2.2% of the sample. The specimen was peripheral blood. The receptors originated from a woman aged 30 to 39 with COVID-19, enrolled during active disease.

V and J are TRBV6-1 and TRBJ2-3; D may be TRBD1 (7 bases). Trimming removed 1 base from V and 6 bases from J, with 14 bases in between. The CDR3 has 15 residues. Per the germline V gene, CDR1 is MNHNS and CDR2 is SASEGT. The CDR3 bases are TGTGCCAGCAGTGAAGAAGGCAGGGGGGCGGATACGCAGTATTTT. It yields the protein CASSEEGRGADTQYF.

The chain employs TRBV12-2 and TRBJ2-7; the DNA was not used to check the table's D call, TRBD1. TRBV12-2 represents a pseudogene. This CDR3 region has 16 residues. CDR3 bases: TGTGCAAGTCGCAACAGGGTCGGACCTAGGAGCTACGAGCAGTACTTC. Protein sequence: CASRNRVGPRSYEQYF.

The V and J genes are TRBV7-2 and TRBJ1-1, with 8 bases that match TRBD1. CDR3 length: 13 amino acids. V was clipped by 5 bases and J by 4 bases; unmatched bases: 3. Germline V CDR1 and CDR2: SGHTA, FQGNSA. CDR3 sequence (DNA): TGTGCCAGCAGCAATACAGGGGGCACTGAAGCTTTCTTT. Translation: CASSNTGGTEAFF.